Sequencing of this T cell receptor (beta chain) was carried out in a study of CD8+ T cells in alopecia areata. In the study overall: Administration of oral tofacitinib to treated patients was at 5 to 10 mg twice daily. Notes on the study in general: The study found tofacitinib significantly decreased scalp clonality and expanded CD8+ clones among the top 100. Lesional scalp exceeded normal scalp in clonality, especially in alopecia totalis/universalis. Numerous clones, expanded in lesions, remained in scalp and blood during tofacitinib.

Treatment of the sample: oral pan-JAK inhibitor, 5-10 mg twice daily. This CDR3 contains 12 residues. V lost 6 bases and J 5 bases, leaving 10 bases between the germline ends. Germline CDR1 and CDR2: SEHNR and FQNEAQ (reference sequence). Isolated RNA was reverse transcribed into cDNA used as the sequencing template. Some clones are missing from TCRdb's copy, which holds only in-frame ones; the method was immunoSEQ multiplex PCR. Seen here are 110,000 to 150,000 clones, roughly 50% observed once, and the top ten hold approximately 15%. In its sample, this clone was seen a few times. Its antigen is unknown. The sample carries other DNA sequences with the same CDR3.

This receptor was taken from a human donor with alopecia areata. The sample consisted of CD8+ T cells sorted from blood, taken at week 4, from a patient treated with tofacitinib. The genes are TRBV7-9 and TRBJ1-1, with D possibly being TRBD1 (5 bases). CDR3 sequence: CASSPGGTEAFF. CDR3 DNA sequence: TGTGCCAGCAGTCCCGGGGGGACTGAAGCTTTCTTT.